The present T cell receptor beta chain was sequenced within a study of regulatory dendritic cells for organ transplantation. The V and J ends lost 6 bases and 0 bases respectively, with 14 bases between them. CDR1 is SQVTM and CDR2 is ANQGSEA in the germline V gene. There are 14 residues in the CDR3. TCRdb's table, derived via immunoSEQ multiplex PCR, lists solely in-frame clones and lacks some. The sample lists over 20,000 clones, 74% seen once, with around 1% in the top ten. This receptor was obtained from a human donor in good health. This chain uses TRBV29-1 with TRBJ1-2; D is ambiguous. The specimen sequenced was memory CD4+ T cells from blood. The subset was: CD45RO+ memory T cells. As DNA, the CDR3 is TGCAGCGTGACTACCTCCTCGGCTAACTATGGCTACACCTTC. Translating it yields CSVTTSSANYGYTF.